Detailed here is one T cell receptor beta chain. V trimming: 2 bases; J trimming: 7 bases; junction bases outside the gene matches: 4. The CDR3 length is 13 residues. The V gene's germline CDR1 is MNHEY and CDR2 SVGEGT. This entry is derived from a study of Ad26.COV2.S vaccination and SARS-CoV-2 variants. For the study at large: Ad26.COV2.S, an intramuscular injection, was given once or twice 56 days apart.

Treatment reported: 19 received Ad26.COV2.S at low or high dose, single or two shots; 5 received placebo; per-sample allocation not given. Vaccine and placebo recipients were sampled on day 63 after the first injection. Here immunoSEQ multiplex PCR was the method, and the copy in TCRdb shows in-frame clones only, minus some. This table has approximately 480,000 clones, around 85% appearing once. The specimen was peripheral blood, collected in a trial of Ad26.COV2.S vaccine versus placebo. The J gene is TRBJ2-5, the V gene TRBV6-2 or TRBV6-3; 7 bases are a match to TRBD1. The receptor was isolated from a person between 18 and 60 years old who received the Ad26.COV2.S COVID-19 vaccine or a placebo. The CDR3 nucleotides are TGTGCCAGCAGTTACCGTGACAGGGCGACCCAGTACTTC. This translates into CASSYRDRATQYF.